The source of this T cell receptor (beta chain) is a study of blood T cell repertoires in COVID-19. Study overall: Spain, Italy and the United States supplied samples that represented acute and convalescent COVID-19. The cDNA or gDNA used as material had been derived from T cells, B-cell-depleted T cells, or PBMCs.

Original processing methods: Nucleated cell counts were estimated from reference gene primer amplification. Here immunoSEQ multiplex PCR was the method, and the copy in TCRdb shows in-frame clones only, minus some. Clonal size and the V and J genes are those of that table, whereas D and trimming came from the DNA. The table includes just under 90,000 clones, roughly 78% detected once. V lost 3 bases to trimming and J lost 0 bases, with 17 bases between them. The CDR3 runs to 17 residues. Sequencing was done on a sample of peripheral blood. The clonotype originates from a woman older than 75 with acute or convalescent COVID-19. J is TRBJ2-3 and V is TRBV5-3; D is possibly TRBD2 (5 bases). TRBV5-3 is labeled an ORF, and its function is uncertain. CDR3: CARSWRADPTSTDTQYF. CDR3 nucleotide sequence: TGTGCCAGAAGCTGGCGAGCGGACCCGACTAGCACAGATACGCAGTATTTT.